These 15 T cell receptor beta chains came from one sample sequenced in a study of response to subunit inactivated influenza vaccine (dated by TCRdb to the late 2010s). The library was built by means of RT-PCR. The reads were generated on an Illumina HiSeq 2500. The raw public data were reprocessed by TCRdb itself: fastp quality trimming at Q25, MiXCR clonotype calling, in-frame beta chains only. Each entry is one CDR3 protein sequence, shown with its most common DNA and genes. The sample table lists more than 450,000 distinct CDR3 sequences, about 12% of them with a count of one. The leading ten clones occupy around 9.6% of the sample. Here the sequenced sample was PBMCs from blood, taken on the day of vaccination. All receptors derive from a man aged 50 to 60 who received an inactivated influenza vaccine. Donor details come from another sample of the same person, matched by shared clones.

The rearrangement joins TRBV7-2 to TRBJ1-6, with no clear D. The CDR3 runs 15 residues. Germline-derived CDR1 and CDR2 are SGHTA and FQGNSA. V was clipped by 1 base and J by 4 bases, with 8 bases between them. DNA of the CDR3: TGTGCCAGCAGCTTAGGGACGTTGTATAATTCACCCCTCCACTTT. Protein product: CASSLGTLYNSPLHF.

As to this clonotype: A much larger clone differs from this one at a single base, so this may be a read error. CDR3 region: CASSPASGILLTSTDTRYF. DNA for the CDR3: TGTGCCAGCTCACCGGCTAGCGGGATACTCCTAACTAGCACAGATACGCGGTATTTT. J is TRBJ2-3 and V is TRBV18; 9 positions match TRBD2. Per the germline V gene, CDR1 is KGHSH and CDR2 is LQKENI. This CDR3 is built from 19 residues.

This clonotype was seen many times. The chain is built from TRBV12-3 or TRBV12-4 and TRBJ2-1; 9 bases fit TRBD1. This CDR3 has 15 residues. The J segment lost 2 bases and the V segment lost 4 bases, leaving 3 bases of the junction unmatched. The CDR3 loop is CASSSRDRAYNEQFF. Written as DNA, the CDR3 is TGTGCCAGCAGTTCCCGGGACAGGGCCTACAATGAGCAGTTCTTC.

This clonotype was picked up a small number of times. This chain uses TRBV15 with TRBJ2-5; D may be TRBD1 (6 bases). CDR1 is LNHNV and CDR2 is YYDKDF in the germline V gene (reference sequence). The CDR3 covers 16 residues. Trimming took off 0 bases at V and 5 bases at J, with 16 bases between the two ends. CDR3: CATSRDNGVGGETQYF. CDR3 coding DNA: TGTGCCACCAGCAGAGATAACGGGGTAGGGGGTGAGACCCAGTACTTC. Full variable domain (remainder filled in from reference TRBV15 and TRBJ2-5): DAMVIQNPRYQVTQFGKPVTLSCSQTLNHNVMYWYQQKSSQAPKLLFHYYDKDFNNEADTPDNFQSRRPNTSFCFLDIRSPGLGDTAMYLCATSRDNGVGGETQYFGPGTRLLVL.

The J gene is TRBJ1-4, the V gene TRBV6-2 or TRBV6-3, with 7 bases aligning to TRBD1. CDR3 length: 14 residues. Per germline, CDR1 MNHEY and CDR2 SVGEGT. Losses at the gene ends were 6 bases for V and 7 bases for J; bases not matched to a gene: 8. The CDR3 sequence is CASSRQGVGEKLFF. DNA for the CDR3: TGTGCCAGCAGCCGACAGGGTGTCGGTGAAAAACTGTTTTTT.

This clonotype was picked up a small number of times. The chain is built from TRBV20-1 and TRBJ1-3, with D perhaps matching TRBD1 (5 bases). This CDR3 has 14 residues. The V and J ends lost 5 bases and 1 base respectively, with 12 bases between them. Per germline, CDR1 DFQATT and CDR2 SNEGSKA (reference sequence). This CDR3 reads CSASIGGSGNTIYF. The CDR3 DNA reads TGCAGTGCTTCCATCGGGGGGTCTGGAAACACCATATATTTT.

V and J are TRBV20-1 and TRBJ1-5; 8 nucleotides line up with TRBD1. The CDR3 is 16 residues long. Germline assignment: CDR1 DFQATT and CDR2 SNEGSKA (reference sequence). With 6 bases clipped from V and 4 bases from J, the junction kept 14 bases outside the gene matches. The CDR3 sequence: CSAIESIGQGNQPQHF. In nucleotides, the CDR3 is TGCAGTGCCATAGAGAGCATTGGACAGGGTAATCAGCCCCAGCATTTT.

This clonotype was counted between two and nine times. The chain couples TRBV6-6 to TRBJ2-2; 7 nucleotides align to TRBD1. V trimming: 9 bases; J trimming: 4 bases; junction bases outside the gene matches: 5. The CDR3 contains 13 residues. Germline lookup yields CDR1 MNHNY and CDR2 SVGAGI (reference sequence). CDR3 bases: TGTGCCAGTAGGGGGCTCGGCACCGGGGAGCTGTTTTTT. Amino acid sequence: CASRGLGTGELFF.

This CDR3 reads CASSSTSGLSGGTDTQYF. The CDR3 DNA reads TGTGCCAGCAGCTCTACTAGCGGGTTGTCGGGGGGTACAGATACGCAGTATTTT. The rearrangement joins TRBV11-2 to TRBJ2-3; TRBD2 matches 9 bases. The CDR3 runs to 18 residues. V was clipped by 4 bases and J by 3 bases; unmatched bases: 14. Germline V gives CDR1 SGHAT, CDR2 FQNNGV.

In DNA form, the CDR3 reads TGCGCCAGCAAGCGGGGGGAATCCTACGAGCAGTACTTC. It encodes CASKRGESYEQYF. This chain joins TRBV5-1 and TRBJ2-7, with 9 bases aligning to TRBD2. Losses at the gene ends were 6 bases for V and 1 base for J; bases not matched to a gene: 2. Looked up from germline, CDR1 is SGHRS and CDR2 is YFSETQ. The CDR3 is 13 amino acids.

This clonotype was seen repeatedly, ten times or more. The chain links TRBV7-9 to TRBJ2-2; D ambiguous. The CDR3 length is 16 residues. Deletions cut 3 bases from V and 0 bases from J, with 11 bases between. Germline lookup yields CDR1 SEHNR and CDR2 FQNEAQ (reference sequence). The CDR3 DNA reads TGTGCCAGCAGCTTTTATGAAGGACCGAACACCGGGGAGCTGTTTTTT. This gives the protein CASSFYEGPNTGELFF.

There are many counts of this clonotype. The V and J genes are TRBV11-2 and TRBJ2-1; 8 bases line up with TRBD2. Per the germline V gene, CDR1 is SGHAT and CDR2 is FQNNGV. This CDR3 comprises 14 residues. V was pared by 6 bases and J by 6 bases, with 7 bases of the junction left unmatched. For the CDR3, the DNA is TGTGCCAGCAGAAAAACCGGGACTAGCAATGAGCAGTTCTTC. It codes for CASRKTGTSNEQFF.

This chain joins TRBV18 and TRBJ1-2; no firm D call. In germline, CDR1 is KGHSH, CDR2 LQKENI. The V end lost 0 bases, the J end lost 6 bases, and 14 bases lay between the germline ends. This CDR3 comprises 15 residues. CDR3 residues: CASSPPGREADGYTF. CDR3 coding DNA: TGTGCCAGCTCACCACCGGGGAGGGAAGCCGATGGCTACACCTTC.

The chain recombines TRBV7-8 with TRBJ2-5; D not resolved. The CDR3 totals 15 residues. CDR1 and CDR2 (germline): SGHVS, FQNEAQ. The V end lost 2 bases, the J end lost 5 bases, and 15 bases lay between the germline ends. CDR3 DNA sequence: TGTGCCAGCAGCTTAACGAGCGCCGTATCGGAGACCCAGTACTTC. It specifies CASSLTSAVSETQYF.

For the CDR3, the DNA is TGTGCCACCTTCCCCGGGGGGGGCTCCTACAATGAGCAGTTCTTC. Residues: CATFPGGGSYNEQFF. V and J are TRBV7-2 and TRBJ2-1; 8 bases fit TRBD2. The V segment lost 10 bases and the J segment 0 bases; nucleotides outside the gene matches: 8. This CDR3 contains 15 residues. Germline CDR1 and CDR2: SGHTA and FQGNSA. The whole variable domain, filled in from reference TRBV7-2 and TRBJ2-1, reads GAGVSQSPSNKVTEKGKDVELRCDPISGHTALYWYRQSLGQGLEFLIYFQGNSAPDKSGLPSDRFSAERTGGSVSTLTIQRTQQEDSAVYLCATFPGGGSYNEQFFGPGTRLTVL.